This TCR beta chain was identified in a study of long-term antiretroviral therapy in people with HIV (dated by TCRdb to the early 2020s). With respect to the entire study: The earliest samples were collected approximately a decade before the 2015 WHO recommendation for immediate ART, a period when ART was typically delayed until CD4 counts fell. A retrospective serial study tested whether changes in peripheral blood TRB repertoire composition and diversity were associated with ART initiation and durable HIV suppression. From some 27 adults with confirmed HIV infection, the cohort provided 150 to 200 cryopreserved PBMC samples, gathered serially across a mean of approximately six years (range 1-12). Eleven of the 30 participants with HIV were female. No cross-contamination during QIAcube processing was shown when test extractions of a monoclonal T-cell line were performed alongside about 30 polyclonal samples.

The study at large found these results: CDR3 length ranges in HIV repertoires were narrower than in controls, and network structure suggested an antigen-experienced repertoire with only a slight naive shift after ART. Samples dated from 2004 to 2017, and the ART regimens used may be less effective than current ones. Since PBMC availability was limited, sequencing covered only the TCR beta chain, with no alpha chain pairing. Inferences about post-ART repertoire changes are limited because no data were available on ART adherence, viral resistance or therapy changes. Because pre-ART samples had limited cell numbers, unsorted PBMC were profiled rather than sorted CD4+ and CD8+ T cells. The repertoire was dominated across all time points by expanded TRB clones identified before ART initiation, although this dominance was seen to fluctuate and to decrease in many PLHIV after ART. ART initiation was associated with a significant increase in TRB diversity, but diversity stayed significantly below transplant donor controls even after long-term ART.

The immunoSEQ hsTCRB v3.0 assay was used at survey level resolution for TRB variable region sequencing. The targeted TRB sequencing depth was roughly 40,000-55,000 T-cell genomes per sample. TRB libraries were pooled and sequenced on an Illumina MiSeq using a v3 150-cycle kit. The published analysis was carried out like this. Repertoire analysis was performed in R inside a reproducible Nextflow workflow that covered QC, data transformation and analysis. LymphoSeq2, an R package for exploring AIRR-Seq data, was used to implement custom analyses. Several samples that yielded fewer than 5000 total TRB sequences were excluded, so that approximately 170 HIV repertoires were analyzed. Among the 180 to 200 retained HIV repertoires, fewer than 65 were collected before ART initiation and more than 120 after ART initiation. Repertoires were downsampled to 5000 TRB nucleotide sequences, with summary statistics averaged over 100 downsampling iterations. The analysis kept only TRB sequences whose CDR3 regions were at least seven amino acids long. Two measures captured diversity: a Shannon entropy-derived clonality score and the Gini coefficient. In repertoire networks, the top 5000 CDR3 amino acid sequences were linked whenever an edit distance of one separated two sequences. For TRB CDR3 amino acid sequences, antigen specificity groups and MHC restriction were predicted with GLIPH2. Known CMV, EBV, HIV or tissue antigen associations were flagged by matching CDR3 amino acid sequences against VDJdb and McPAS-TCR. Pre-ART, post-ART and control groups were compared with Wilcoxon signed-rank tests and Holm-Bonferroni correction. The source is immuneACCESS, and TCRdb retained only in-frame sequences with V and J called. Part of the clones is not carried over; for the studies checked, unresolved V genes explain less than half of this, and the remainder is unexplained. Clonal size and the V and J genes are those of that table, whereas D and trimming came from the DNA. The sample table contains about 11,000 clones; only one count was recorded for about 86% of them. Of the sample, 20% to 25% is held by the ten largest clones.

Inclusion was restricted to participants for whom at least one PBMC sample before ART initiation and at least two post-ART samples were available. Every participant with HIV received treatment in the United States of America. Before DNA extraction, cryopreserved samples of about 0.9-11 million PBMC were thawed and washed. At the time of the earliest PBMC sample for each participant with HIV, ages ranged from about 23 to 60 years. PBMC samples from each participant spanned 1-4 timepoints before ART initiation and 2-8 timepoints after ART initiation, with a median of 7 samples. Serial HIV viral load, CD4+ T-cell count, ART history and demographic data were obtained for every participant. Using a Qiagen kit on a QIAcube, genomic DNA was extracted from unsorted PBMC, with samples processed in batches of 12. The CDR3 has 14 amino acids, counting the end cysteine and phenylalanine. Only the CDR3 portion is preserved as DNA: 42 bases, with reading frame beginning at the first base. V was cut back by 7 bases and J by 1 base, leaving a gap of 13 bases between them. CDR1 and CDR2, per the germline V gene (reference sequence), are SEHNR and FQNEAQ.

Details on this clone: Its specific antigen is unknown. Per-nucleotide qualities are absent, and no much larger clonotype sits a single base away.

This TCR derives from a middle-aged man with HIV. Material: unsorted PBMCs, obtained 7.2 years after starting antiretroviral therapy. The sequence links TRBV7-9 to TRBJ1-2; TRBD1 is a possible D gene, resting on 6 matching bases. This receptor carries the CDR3 CASTLGQLNYGYTF. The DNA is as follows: TGTGCCAGCACCCTTGGACAGCTTAACTATGGCTACACCTTC.